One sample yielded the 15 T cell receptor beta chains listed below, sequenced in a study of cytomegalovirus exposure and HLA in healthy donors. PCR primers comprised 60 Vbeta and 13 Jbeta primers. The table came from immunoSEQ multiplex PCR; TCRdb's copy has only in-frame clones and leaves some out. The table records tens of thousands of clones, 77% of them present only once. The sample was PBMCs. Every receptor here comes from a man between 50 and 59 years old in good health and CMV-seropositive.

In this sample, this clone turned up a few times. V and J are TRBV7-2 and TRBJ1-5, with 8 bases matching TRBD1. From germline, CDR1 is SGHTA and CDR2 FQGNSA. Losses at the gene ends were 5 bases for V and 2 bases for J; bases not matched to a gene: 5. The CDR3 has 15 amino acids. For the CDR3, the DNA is TGTGCCAGCAGCGGACAGGGTGAAGGCAATCAGCCCCAGCATTTT. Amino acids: CASSGQGEGNQPQHF.

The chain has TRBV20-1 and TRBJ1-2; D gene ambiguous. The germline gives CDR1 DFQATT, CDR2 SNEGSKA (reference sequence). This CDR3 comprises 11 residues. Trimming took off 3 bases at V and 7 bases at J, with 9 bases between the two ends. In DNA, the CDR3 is TGCAGTGCTAGCGATGGCCTTGGCTACACCTTC. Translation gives CSASDGLGYTF.

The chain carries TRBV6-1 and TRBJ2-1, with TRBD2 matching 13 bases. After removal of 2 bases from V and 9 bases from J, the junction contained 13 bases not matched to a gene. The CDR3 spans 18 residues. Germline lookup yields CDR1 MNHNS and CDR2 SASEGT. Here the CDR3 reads CASSEMGTSGILGGEQFF. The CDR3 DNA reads TGTGCCAGCAGTGAAATGGGGACTAGCGGGATCCTAGGGGGTGAGCAGTTCTTC.

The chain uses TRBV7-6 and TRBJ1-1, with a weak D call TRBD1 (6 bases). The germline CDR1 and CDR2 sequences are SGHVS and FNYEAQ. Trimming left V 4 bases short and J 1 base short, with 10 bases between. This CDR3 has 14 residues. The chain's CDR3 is CASSSWTENTEAFF. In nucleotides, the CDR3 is TGTGCCAGCAGCTCCTGGACAGAGAACACTGAAGCTTTCTTT. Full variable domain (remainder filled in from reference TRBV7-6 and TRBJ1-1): GAGVSQSPRYKVTKRGQDVALRCDPISGHVSLYWYRQALGQGPEFLTYFNYEAQQDKSGLPNDRFSAERPEGSISTLTIQRTEQRDSAMYRCASSSWTENTEAFFGQGTRLTVV.

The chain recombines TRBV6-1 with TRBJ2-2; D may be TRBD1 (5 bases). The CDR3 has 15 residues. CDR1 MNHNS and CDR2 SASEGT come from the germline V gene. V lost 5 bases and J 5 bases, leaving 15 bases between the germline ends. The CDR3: CASSWGTQETGELFF. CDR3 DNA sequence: TGTGCCAGCAGTTGGGGCACTCAAGAGACCGGGGAGCTGTTTTTT.

DNA of the CDR3: TGTGCCAGTAAAGAAACAGGGATCACCTACGAGCAGTACTTC. Its translation: CASKETGITYEQYF. The chain combines TRBV19 with TRBJ2-7; perhaps TRBD1 as D (6 bases). There are 14 residues in the CDR3. Germline CDR1 reads LNHDA; CDR2 reads SQIVND (reference sequence). The germline V and J ends were trimmed by 7 bases and 2 bases, with 15 bases remaining between them.

CDR3 in amino acids: CASSLGGPNYGYTF. Here the CDR3 DNA reads TGTGCCAGCAGCTTAGGAGGGCCTAACTATGGCTACACCTTC. The chain carries TRBV7-9 and TRBJ1-2, with no clear D. Germline values: CDR1 SEHNR, CDR2 FQNEAQ (reference sequence). Trimming took 1 base from V and 0 from J, leaving 6 bases between them. This CDR3 contains 14 residues. The variable domain in full, with the rest retrieved from reference TRBV7-9 and TRBJ1-2, is DTGVSQNPRHKITKRGQNVTFRCDPISEHNRLYWYRQTLGQGPEFLTYFQNEAQLEKSRLLSDRFSAERPKGSFSTLEIQRTEQGDSAMYLCASSLGGPNYGYTFGSGTRLTVV.

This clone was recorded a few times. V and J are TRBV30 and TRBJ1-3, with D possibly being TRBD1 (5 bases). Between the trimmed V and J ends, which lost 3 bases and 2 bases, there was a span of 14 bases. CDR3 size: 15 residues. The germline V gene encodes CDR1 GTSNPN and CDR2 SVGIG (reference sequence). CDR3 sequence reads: CAWSPGLFPGNTIYF. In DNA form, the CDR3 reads TGTGCCTGGAGCCCGGGACTGTTTCCTGGAAACACCATATATTTT.

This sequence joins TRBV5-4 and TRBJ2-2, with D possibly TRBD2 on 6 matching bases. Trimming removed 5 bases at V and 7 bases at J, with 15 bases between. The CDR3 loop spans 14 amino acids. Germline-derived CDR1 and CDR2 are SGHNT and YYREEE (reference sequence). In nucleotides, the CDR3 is TGTGCCAGCAGGCCCGGAGGGGTGGTCGGGGAGCTGTTTTTT. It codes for CASRPGGVVGELFF.

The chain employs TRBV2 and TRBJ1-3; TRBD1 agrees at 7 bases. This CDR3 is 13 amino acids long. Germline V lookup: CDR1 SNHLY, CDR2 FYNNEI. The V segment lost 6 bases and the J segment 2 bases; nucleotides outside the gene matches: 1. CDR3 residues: CASRQGAGNTIYF. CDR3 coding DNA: TGTGCCAGCAGGCAGGGGGCTGGAAACACCATATATTTT. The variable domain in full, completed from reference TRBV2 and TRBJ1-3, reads EPEVTQTPSHQVTQMGQEVILRCVPISNHLYFYWYRQILGQKVEFLVSFYNNEISEKSEIFDDQFSVERPDGSNFTLKIRSTKLEDSAMYFCASRQGAGNTIYFGEGSWLTVV.

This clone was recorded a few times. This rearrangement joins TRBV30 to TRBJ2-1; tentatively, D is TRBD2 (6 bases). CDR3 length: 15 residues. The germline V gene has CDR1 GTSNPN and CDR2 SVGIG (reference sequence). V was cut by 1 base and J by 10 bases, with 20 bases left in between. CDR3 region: CAWSEYEGGYGEQFF. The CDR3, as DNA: TGTGCCTGGAGTGAGTATGAGGGAGGTTACGGCGAGCAGTTCTTC.

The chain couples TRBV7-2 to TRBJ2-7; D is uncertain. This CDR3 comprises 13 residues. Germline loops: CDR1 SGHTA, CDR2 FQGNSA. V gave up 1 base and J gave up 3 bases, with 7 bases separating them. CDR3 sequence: CASSLVPGYEQYF. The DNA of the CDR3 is TGTGCCAGCAGCTTAGTTCCGGGCTACGAGCAGTACTTC.

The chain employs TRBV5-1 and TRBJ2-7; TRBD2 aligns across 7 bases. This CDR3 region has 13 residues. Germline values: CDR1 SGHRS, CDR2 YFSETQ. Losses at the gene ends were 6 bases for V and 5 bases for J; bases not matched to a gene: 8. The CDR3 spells CASTLVGRDEQYF. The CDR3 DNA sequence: TGCGCCAGCACCCTCGTGGGGAGGGACGAGCAGTACTTC.

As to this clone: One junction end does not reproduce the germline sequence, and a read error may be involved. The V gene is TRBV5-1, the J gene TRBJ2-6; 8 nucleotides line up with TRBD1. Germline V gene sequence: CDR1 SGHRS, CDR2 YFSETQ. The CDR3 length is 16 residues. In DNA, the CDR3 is TGCGCCAGCAGCCCCGGACAGGGCGCCGGGGCCAACGGCCTGACTTTC. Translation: CASSPGQGAGANGLTF.

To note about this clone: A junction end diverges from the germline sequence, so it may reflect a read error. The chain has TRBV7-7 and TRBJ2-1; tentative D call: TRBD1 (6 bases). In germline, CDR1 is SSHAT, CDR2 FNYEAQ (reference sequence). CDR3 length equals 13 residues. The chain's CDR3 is CASSLPDSNEQFF. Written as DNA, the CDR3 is TGTGCTAGCAGCCTACCGGACAGCAATGAGCAGTTCTTC.